Included here is one T cell receptor (beta chain) sequence, with context. As yet, its antigen is unknown. PCR was performed a second time for roughly 7 to 11 cycles using a sample-barcoded 5' primer and a J-beta primer mix. Template switching added a 12-random-nucleotide identifier to every cDNA molecule. Every sample produced at least 2.5 million CDR3-containing paired-end reads. TCRdb re-analysed the 5' RACE reads in MiXCR, keeping a single row per CDR3 protein. The table records around 1,000,000 distinct CDR3 sequences, roughly a quarter of them present only once. The source of the sample is a study of blood T cells in healthy people across ages. Study findings and constraints: When one million T cells were used, diversity estimates were thought to be underestimates.

These data were also reused for a study on T cells of mothers and their children. From that study: Samples were provided by three healthy Caucasian mothers and their six children.

Sequencing input: blood. This sequence was found in a girl aged 2 to 9 in good health.

Written as DNA, the CDR3 is TGCAGCGTTGTAGGGACAGGGGGAAGGGTCGAGCAGTACTTC. Amino acid sequence: CSVVGTGGRVEQYF. The chain combines TRBV29-1 with TRBJ2-5, with 11 nucleotides matching TRBD1. The better agreement between TRBJ2-7 and the DNA end casts doubt on the J call. This CDR3 has 14 residues. Germline V gene data show CDR1 as SQVTM and CDR2 as ANQGSEA.